This TCR beta chain was observed in a study of cytomegalovirus exposure and HLA in healthy donors. Findings of the study overall: Solely CMV serostatus was available to characterize immune exposure. Being productive about 87% or about 30% of the time was typical of most TCR beta V segments in an earlier analysis.

As regards this clone: Its antigen is not identified.

PCR involved 60 Vbeta and 13 Jbeta primers. In the source study's methods: There were about 80 million unique TCR beta chains by a later count, and approximately 12 million of them were shared. Here immunoSEQ multiplex PCR was the method, and the copy in TCRdb shows in-frame clones only, minus some. For V, J and clone size, that table is used; D and trimming come from the DNA. This repertoire shows some 190,000 clones, roughly three quarters found once; its top ten account for over 1.5%. The sequence was collected from a woman aged 18-29 years in good health and CMV-seronegative. The sample was PBMCs.

CDR3 loop: CASSKDRETQYF. In DNA form, the CDR3 reads TGTGCCAGCAGTAAGGACAGGGAGACCCAGTACTTC. This chain uses TRBV28 with TRBJ2-5; 7 bases map to TRBD1. This CDR3 is built from 12 residues. V shed 5 bases, J shed 5 bases, and the junction held 2 bases outside the gene matches. Germline CDR1 MDHEN, CDR2 SYDVKM.